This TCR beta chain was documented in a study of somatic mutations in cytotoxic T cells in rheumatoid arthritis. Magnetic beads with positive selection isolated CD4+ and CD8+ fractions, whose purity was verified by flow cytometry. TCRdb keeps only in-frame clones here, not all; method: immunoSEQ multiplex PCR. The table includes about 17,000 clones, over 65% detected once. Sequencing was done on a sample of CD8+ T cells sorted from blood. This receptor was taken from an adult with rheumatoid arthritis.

CDR3 sequence reads: CASTTRFSGNTIYF. The CDR3 nucleotides read TGTGCCAGCACAACACGGTTCTCTGGAAACACCATATATTTT. This chain links TRBV5-8 with TRBJ1-3; D gene ambiguous. This CDR3 contains 14 residues. V was pared by 6 bases and J by 0 bases, with 10 bases between. Per the germline V gene, CDR1 is SGHTS and CDR2 is YDEGEE.